A selection of T cell receptor beta chains follows, all from one sample in a study of OX40 agonist ivuxolimab in advanced cancers. Measured with immunoSEQ multiplex PCR; TCRdb has only the in-frame clones, and not every one. The data show tens of thousands of clones, around 90% seen once. The source was CD4+ or CD8+ T cells sorted from blood, collected in a trial of the OX40 agonist ivuxolimab. These receptors were taken from an adult with an advanced solid tumor such as melanoma, head and neck, liver or kidney cancer. The CDR3 runs from the conserved cysteine through the conserved F or W.

CDR3: CASSQGLSTEAFF
V: TRBV19
J: TRBJ1-1

CDR3: CASRSFQGTGANVLTF
V: TRBV28
J: TRBJ2-6

CDR3: CASTPIRGRGTEAFF
V: TRBV7-8
J: TRBJ1-1

CDR3: CAWTPTFLGREQYF
V: TRBV30
J: TRBJ2-7

CDR3: CASSLVRDYRSYNEQFF
V: TRBV7-9
J: TRBJ2-1

CDR3: CATSRDRGQGIAFF
V: TRBV15
J: TRBJ1-1

CDR3: CASSQGQGNNEKLFF
V: TRBV4-1
J: TRBJ1-4

CDR3: CASTRSGGVWEQYF
V: TRBV28
J: TRBJ2-7

CDR3: CASSALVGNEKLFF
V: TRBV6-5
J: TRBJ1-4

CDR3: CSVPAVPSNEKLFF
V: TRBV29-1
J: TRBJ1-4

CDR3: CASSLSSGNTEAFF
V: TRBV5-1
J: TRBJ1-1

CDR3: CASSIRGQETQYF
V: TRBV2
J: TRBJ2-5

CDR3: CASSLNGPTEPQHF
V: TRBV11-2
J: TRBJ1-5